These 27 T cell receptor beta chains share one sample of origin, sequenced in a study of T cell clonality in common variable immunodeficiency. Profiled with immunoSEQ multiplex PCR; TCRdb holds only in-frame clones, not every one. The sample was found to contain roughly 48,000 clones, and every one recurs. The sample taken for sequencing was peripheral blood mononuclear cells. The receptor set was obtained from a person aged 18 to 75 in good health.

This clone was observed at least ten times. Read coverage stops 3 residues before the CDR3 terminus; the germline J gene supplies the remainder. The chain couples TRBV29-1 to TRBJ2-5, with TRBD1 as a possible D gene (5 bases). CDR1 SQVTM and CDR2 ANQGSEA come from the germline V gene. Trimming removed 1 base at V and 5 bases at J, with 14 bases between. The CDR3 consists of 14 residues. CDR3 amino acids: CSVEVSGSSETQYF. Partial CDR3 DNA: TGCAGCGTTGAAGTGTCAGGGTCTTCGGAGACC.

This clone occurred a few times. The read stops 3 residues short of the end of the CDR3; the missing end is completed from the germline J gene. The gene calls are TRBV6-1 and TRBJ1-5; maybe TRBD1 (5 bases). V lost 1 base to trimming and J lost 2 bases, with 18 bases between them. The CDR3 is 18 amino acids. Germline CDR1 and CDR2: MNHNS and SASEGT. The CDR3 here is CASSEGGGFRTGNQPQHF. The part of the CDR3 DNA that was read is TGTGCCAGCAGTGAAGGGGGGGGTTTCCGGACTGGCAATCAGCCC.

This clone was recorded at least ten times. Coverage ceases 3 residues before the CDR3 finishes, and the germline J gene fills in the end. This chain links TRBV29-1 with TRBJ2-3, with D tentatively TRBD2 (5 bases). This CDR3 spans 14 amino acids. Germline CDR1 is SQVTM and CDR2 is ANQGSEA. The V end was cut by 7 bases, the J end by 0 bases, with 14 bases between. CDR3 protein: CSAPRAASTDTQYF. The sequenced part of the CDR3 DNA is TGCAGCGCACCTCGAGCGGCAAGCACAGATACG.

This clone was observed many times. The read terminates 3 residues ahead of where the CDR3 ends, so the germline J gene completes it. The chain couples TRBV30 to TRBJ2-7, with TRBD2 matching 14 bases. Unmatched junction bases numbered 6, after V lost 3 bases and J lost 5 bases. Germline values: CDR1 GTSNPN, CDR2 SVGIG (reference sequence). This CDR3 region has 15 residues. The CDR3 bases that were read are TGTGCCTGGAGCCTCGGGACTAGCGGGAGCCACGAG. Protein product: CAWSLGTSGSHE. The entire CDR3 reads CAWSLGTSGSHEQYF.

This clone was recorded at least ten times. CDR3 loop: CASRPGLAVDDTQYF. CDR3 bases read: TGTGCCAGCAGACCAGGACTAGCGGTCGACGATACG. This chain links TRBV5-6 with TRBJ2-3; 10 bases agree with TRBD2. The missing CDR3 end, 3 residues past where the read stops, is filled in from the germline J gene. The V gene end was trimmed by 5 bases and the J gene end by 6 bases; junction bases not matched to a gene: 9. This CDR3 is built from 15 residues. Germline assignment: CDR1 SGHDT and CDR2 YYEEEE.

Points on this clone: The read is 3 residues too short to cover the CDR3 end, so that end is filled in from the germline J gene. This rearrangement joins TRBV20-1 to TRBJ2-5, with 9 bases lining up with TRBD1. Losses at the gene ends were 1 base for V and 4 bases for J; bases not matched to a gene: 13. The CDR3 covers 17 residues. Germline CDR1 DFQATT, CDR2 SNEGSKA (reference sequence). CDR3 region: CSARVFRDREVRETQYF. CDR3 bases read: TGCAGTGCTAGAGTTTTCCGGGACAGGGAAGTTCGAGAGACC.

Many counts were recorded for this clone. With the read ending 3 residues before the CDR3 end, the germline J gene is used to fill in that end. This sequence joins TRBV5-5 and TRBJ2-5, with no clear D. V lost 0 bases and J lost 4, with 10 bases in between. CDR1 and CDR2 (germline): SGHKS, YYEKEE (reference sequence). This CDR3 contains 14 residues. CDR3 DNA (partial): TGTGCCAGCAGCTTGGAGCAGGTCTCAGAGACC. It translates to CASSLEQVSET. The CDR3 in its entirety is CASSLEQVSETQYF.

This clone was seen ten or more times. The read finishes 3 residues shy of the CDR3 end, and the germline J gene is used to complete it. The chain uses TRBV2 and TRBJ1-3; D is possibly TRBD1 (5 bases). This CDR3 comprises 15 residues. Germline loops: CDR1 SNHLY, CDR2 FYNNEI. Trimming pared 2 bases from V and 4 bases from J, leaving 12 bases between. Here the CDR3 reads CASSEPWGGGNTIYF. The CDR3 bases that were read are TGTGCCAGCAGTGAACCCTGGGGCGGAGGAAACACC. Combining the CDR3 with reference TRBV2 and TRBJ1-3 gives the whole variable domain EPEVTQTPSHQVTQMGQEVILRCVPISNHLYFYWYRQILGQKVEFLVSFYNNEISEKSEIFDDQFSVERPDGSNFTLKIRSTKLEDSAMYFCASSEPWGGGNTIYFGEGSWLTVV.

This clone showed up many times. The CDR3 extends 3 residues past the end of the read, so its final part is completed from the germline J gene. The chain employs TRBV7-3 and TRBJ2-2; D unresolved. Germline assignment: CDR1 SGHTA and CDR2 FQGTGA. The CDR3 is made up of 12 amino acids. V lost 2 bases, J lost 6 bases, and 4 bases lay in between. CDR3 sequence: CASSLSSGELFF. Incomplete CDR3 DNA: TGTGCCAGCAGCTTATCTTCCGGGGAG.

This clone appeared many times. Partial CDR3 DNA: TGCGCCAGCAGCTTGGGACTCCTCGATGAAAAA. This codes for CASSLGLLDEK. The full CDR3 is CASSLGLLDEKLFF. J is TRBJ1-4 and V is TRBV5-1; D is ambiguous. Read data end 3 residues before the CDR3 end; the end is taken from the germline J gene. CDR3 length equals 14 residues. Trimming cost V 0 bases and J 6 bases, with 9 bases left between them. Germline V gene data show CDR1 as SGHRS and CDR2 as YFSETQ.

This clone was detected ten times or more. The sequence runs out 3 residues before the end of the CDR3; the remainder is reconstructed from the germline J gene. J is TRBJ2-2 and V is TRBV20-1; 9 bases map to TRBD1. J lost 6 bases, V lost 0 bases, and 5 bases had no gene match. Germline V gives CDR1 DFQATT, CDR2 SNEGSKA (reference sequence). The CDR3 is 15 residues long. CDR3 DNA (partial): TGCAGTGCTAGAGATTTCGACAGGGGGTCCGGGGAG. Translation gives CSARDFDRGSGE. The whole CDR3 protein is CSARDFDRGSGELFF.

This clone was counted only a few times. This CDR3 is CASSLEGQDYTF. Partial CDR3 DNA: TGTGCCAGCAGCTTAGAGGGACAGGAC. The chain joins TRBV7-3 to TRBJ1-2, with 8 bases lining up with TRBD1. The DNA ends 3 residues before the CDR3 does, and the rest of the CDR3 is filled in from the germline J gene. The CDR3 is 12 residues long. Germline CDR1 SGHTA, CDR2 FQGTGA.

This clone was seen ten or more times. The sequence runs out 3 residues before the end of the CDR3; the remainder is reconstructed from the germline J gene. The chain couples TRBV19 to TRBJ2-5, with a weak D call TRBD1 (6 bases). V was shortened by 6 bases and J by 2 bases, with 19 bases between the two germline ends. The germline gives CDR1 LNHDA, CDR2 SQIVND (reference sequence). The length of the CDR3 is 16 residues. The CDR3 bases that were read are TGTGCCAGTAGCTACAACAGGGATCCTTTGCAAGAGACC. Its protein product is CASSYNRDPLQET. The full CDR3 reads CASSYNRDPLQETQYF.

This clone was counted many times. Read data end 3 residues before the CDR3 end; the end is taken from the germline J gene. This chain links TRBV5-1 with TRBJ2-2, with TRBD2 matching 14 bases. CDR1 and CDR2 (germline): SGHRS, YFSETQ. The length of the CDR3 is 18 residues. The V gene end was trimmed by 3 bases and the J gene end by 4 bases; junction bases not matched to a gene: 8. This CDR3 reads CASSSGTSGSRGTGELFF. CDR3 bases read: TGCGCCAGCAGCTCCGGGACTAGCGGGAGTAGGGGCACCGGGGAG.

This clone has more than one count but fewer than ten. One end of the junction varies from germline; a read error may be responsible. The sequenced part of the CDR3 DNA is TGCAGTGCTCCCGGGACTAGCGGGAGGGCCTACGATGAG. Translation: CSAPGTSGRAYDE. Given in full, the CDR3 is CSAPGTSGRAYDEQFF. The gene calls are TRBV20-1 and TRBJ2-1; TRBD2 aligns across 16 bases. The read ends 3 residues shy of where the CDR3 ends; the end is completed using the germline J gene. In germline, CDR1 is DFQATT, CDR2 SNEGSKA (reference sequence). There are 16 residues in the CDR3.

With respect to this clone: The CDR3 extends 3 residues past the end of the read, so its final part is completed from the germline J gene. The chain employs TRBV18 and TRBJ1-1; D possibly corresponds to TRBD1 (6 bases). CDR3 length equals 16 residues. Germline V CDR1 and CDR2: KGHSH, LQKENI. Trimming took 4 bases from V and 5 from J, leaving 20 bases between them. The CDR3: CASSLSPVGALTEAFF. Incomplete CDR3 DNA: TGTGCCAGCTCACTATCCCCAGTGGGGGCTCTTACTGAA.

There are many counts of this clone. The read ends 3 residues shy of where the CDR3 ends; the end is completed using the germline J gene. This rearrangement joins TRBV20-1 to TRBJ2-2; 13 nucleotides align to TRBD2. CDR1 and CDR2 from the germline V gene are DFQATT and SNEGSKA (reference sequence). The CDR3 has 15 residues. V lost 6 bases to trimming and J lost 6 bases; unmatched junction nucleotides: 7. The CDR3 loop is CSARTSGSIPGELFF. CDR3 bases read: TGCAGTGCCAGGACTAGCGGGAGTATCCCCGGGGAG.

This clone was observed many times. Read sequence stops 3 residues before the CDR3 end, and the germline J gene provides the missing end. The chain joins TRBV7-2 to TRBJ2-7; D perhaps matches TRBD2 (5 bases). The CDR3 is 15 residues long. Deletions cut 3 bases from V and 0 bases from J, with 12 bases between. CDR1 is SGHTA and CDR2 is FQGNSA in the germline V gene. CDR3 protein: CASSFSSSASYEQYF. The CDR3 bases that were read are TGTGCCAGCAGCTTTTCCAGTAGCGCCTCCTACGAG.

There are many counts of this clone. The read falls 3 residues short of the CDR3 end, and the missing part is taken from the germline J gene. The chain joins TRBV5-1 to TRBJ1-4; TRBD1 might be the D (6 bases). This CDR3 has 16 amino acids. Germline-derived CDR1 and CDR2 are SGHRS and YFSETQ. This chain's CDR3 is CASTDSVFSGANVLFF. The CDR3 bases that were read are TGCGCCAGCACGGACAGCGTTTTCTCTGGGGCCAACGTA. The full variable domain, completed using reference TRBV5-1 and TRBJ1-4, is KAGVTQTPRYLIKTRGQQVTLSCSPISGHRSVSWYQQTPGQGLQFLFEYFSETQRNKGNFPGRFSGRQFSNSRSEMNVSTLELGDSALYLCASTDSVFSGANVLFFGSGTQLSVL.

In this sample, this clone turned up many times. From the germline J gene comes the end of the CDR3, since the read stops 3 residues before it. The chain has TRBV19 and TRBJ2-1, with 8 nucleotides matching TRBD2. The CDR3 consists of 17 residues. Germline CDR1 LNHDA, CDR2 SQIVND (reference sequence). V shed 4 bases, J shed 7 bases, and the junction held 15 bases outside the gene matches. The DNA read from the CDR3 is TGTGCCAGTAGTAAATCCCCCCCCTCAGCGGGAGATAATGAG. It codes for CASSKSPPSAGDNE. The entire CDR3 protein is CASSKSPPSAGDNEQFF.

The sequenced part of the CDR3 DNA is TGTGCCAGCAGTGAGGAGCGCCCGAGCTCCTACGAG. This codes for CASSEERPSSYE. The CDR3, in full, reads CASSEERPSSYEQYF. This chain joins TRBV6-1 and TRBJ2-7; D ambiguous. The sequence runs out 3 residues before the end of the CDR3; the remainder is reconstructed from the germline J gene. Trimming cost V 3 bases and J 0 bases, with 12 bases left between them. The germline gives CDR1 MNHNS, CDR2 SASEGT. The CDR3 length is 15 residues.

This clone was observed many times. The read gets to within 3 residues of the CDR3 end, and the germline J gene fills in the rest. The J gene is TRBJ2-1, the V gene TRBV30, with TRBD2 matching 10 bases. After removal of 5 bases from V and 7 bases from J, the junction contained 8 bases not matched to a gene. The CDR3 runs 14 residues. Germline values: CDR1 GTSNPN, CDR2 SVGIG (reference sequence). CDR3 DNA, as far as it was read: TGTGCCTGGTTGGCTAGCGGGAGTTGGAATGAG. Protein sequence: CAWLASGSWNE. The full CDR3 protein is CAWLASGSWNEQFF.

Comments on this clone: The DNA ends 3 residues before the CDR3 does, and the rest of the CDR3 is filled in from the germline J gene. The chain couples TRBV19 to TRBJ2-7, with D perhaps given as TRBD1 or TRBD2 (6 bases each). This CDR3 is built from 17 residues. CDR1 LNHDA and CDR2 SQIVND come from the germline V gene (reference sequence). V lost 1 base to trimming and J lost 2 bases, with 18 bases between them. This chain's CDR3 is CASSIGRGTRKAYEQYF. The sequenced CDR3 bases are TGTGCCAGTAGTATAGGTCGCGGGACAAGAAAAGCCTACGAG.

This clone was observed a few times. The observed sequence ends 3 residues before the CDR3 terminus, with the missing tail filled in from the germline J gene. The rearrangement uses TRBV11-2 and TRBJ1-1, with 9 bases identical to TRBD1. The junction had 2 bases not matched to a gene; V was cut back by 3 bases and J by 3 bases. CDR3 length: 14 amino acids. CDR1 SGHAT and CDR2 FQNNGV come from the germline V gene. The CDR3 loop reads CASSFGTGYTEAFF. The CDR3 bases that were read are TGTGCCAGCAGCTTTGGGACAGGGTACACTGAA.

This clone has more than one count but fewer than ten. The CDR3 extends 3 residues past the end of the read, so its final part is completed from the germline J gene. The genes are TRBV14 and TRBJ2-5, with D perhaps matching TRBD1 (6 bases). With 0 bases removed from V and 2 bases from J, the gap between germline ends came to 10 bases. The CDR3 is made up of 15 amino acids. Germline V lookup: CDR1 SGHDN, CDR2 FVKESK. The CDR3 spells CASSQDVGAQETQYF. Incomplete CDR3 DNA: TGTGCCAGCAGCCAAGATGTGGGGGCTCAAGAGACC.

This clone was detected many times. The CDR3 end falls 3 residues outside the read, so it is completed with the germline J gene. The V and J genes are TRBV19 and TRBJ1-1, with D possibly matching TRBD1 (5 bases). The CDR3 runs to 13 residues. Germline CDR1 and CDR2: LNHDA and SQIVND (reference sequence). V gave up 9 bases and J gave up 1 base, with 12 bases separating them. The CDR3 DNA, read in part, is TGTGCCAGCATAGACAGAGCGAACACTGAA. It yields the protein CASIDRANTE. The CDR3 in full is CASIDRANTEAFF. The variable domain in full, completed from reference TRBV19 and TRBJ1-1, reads DGGITQSPKYLFRKEGQNVTLSCEQNLNHDAMYWYRQDPGQGLRLIYYSQIVNDFQKGDIAEGYSVSREKKESFPLTVTSAQKNPTAFYLCASIDRANTEAFFGQGTRLTVV.

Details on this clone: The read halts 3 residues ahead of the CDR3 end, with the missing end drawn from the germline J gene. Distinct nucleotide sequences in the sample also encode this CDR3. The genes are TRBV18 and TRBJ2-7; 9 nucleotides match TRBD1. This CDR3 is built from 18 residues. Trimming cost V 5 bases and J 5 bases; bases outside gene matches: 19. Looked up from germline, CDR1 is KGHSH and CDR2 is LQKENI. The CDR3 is CASSSTFPGTGSVHEQYF. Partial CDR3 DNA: TGTGCCAGCTCATCAACTTTCCCAGGGACAGGGAGCGTCCACGAG.